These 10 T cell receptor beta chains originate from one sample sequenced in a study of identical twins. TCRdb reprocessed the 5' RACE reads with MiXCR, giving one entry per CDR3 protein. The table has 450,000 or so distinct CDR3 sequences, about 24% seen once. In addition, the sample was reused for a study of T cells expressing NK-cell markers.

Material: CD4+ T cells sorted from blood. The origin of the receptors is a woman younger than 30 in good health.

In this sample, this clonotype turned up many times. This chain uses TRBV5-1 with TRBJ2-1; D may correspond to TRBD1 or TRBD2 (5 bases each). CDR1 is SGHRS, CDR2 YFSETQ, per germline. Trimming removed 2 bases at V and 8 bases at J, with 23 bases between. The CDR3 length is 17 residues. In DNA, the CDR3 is TGCGCCAGCAGCTTCCCAGCCGGGACCCCACCTCGGGATGAGCAGTTCTTC. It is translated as CASSFPAGTPPRDEQFF. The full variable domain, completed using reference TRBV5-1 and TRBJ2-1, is KAGVTQTPRYLIKTRGQQVTLSCSPISGHRSVSWYQQTPGQGLQFLFEYFSETQRNKGNFPGRFSGRQFSNSRSEMNVSTLELGDSALYLCASSFPAGTPPRDEQFFGPGTRLTVL.

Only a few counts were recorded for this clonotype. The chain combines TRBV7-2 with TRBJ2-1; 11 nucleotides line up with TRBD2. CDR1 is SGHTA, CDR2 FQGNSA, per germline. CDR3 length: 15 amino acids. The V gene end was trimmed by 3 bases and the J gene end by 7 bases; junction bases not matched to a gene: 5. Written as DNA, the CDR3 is TGTGCCAGCAGCTTGGGGACTAGCGGTCCTAATGAGCAGTTCTTC. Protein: CASSLGTSGPNEQFF.

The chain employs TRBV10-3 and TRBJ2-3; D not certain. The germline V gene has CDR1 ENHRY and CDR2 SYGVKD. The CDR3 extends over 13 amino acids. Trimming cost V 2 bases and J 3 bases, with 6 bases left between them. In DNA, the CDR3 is TGTGCCATCAGTGAGCGCCAAACAGATACGCAGTATTTT. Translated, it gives CAISERQTDTQYF.

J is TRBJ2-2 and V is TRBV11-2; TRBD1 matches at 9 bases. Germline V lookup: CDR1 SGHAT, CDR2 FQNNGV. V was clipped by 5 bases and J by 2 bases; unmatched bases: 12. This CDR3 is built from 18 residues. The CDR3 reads CASSQGTGNNLNTGELFF. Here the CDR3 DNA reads TGTGCCAGCAGCCAAGGGACAGGGAATAACCTTAACACCGGGGAGCTGTTTTTT.

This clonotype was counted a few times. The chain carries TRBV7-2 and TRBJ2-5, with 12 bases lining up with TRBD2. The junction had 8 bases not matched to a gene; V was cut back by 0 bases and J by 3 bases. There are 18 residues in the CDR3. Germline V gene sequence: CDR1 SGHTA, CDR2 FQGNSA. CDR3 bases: TGTGCCAGCAGCTTAGCCCCCGGACTAGCGGGGAAAAAAGAGACCCAGTACTTC. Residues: CASSLAPGLAGKKETQYF. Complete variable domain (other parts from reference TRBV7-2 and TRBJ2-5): GAGVSQSPSNKVTEKGKDVELRCDPISGHTALYWYRQSLGQGLEFLIYFQGNSAPDKSGLPSDRFSAERTGGSVSTLTIQRTQQEDSAVYLCASSLAPGLAGKKETQYFGPGTRLLVL.

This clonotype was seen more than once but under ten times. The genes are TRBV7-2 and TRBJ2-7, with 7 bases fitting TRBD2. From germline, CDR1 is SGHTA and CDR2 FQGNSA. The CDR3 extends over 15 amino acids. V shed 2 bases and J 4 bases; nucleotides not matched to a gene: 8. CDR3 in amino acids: CASSLMTGGSYEQYF. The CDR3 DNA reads TGTGCCAGCAGCTTAATGACGGGCGGGAGTTACGAGCAGTACTTC.

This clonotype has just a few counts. This CDR3 is CASSFTSIDEQFF. CDR3 coding DNA: TGCGCCAGCAGCTTCACTAGTATCGATGAGCAGTTCTTC. The chain carries TRBV5-1 and TRBJ2-1, with D perhaps matching TRBD2 (5 bases). This CDR3 spans 13 amino acids. CDR1 and CDR2 from the germline V gene are SGHRS and YFSETQ. Trimming took off 2 bases at V and 8 bases at J, with 11 bases between the two ends.

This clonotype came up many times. This CDR3 reads CASSLRNEQYF. The CDR3 DNA reads TGTGCCAGCAGCTTGAGGAACGAGCAGTACTTC. The V call is TRBV3-1, the J call TRBJ2-7; D unclear. Trimming pared 5 bases from V and 5 bases from J, leaving 7 bases between. The CDR3 has 11 residues. Germline V gene sequence: CDR1 LGHDT, CDR2 YNNKEL (reference sequence).

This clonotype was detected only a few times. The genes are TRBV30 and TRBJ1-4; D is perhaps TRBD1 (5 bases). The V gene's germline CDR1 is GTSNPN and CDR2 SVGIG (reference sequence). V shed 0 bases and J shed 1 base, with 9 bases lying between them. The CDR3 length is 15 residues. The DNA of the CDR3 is TGTGCCTGGAGTGTACTCGGGGGAACTAATGAAAAACTGTTTTTT. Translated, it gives CAWSVLGGTNEKLFF.

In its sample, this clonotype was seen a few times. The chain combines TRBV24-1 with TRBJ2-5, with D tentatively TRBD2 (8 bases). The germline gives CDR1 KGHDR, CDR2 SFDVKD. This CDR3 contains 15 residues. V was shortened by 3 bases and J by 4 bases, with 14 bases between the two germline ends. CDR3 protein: CATSDTGGGTETQYF. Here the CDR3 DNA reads TGTGCCACCAGTGATACGGGAGGGGGCACAGAGACCCAGTACTTC.